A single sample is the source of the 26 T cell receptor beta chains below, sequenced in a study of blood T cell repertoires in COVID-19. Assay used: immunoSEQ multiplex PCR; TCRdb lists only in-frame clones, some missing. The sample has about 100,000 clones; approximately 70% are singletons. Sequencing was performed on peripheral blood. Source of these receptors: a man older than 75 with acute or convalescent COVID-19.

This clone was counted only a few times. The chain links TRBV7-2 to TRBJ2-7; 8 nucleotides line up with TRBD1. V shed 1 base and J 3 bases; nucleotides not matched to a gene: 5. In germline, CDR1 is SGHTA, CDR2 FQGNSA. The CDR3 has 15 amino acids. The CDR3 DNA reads TGTGCCAGCAGCTTAGGGGACAGGATGGGCTACGAGCAGTACTTC. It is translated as CASSLGDRMGYEQYF.

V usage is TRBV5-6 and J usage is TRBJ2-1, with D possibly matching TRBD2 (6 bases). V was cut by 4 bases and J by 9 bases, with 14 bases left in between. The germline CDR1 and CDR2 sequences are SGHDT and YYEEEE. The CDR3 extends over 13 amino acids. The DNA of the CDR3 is TGTGCCAGCAGCGGACGACTAGTGGGTGAGCAGTTCTTC. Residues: CASSGRLVGEQFF.

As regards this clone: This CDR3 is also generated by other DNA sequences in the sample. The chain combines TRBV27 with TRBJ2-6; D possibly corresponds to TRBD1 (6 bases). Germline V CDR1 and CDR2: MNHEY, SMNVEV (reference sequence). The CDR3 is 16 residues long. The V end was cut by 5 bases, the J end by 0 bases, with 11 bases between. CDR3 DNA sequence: TGTGCCAGCAGTCTACAGGGTCTCTCTGGGGCCAACGTCCTGACTTTC. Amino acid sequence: CASSLQGLSGANVLTF. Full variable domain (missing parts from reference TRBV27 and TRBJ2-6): EAQVTQNPRYLITVTGKKLTVTCSQNMNHEYMSWYRQDPGLGLRQIYYSMNVEVTDKGDVPEGYKVSRKEKRNFPLILESPSPNQTSLYFCASSLQGLSGANVLTFGAGSRLTVL.

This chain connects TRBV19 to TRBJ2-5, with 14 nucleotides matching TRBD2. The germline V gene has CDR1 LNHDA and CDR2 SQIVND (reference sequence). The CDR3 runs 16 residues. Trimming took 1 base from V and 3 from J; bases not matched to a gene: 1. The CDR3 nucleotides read TGTGCCAGTAGTATAGTGACTAGCGGGAGGGAAGAGACCCAGTACTTC. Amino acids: CASSIVTSGREETQYF.

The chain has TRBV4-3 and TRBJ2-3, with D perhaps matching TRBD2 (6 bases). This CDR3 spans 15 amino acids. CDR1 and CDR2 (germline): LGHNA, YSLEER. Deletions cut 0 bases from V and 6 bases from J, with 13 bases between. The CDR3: CASSQEGTLEDTQYF. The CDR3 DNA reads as TGCGCCAGCAGCCAAGAAGGGACTCTCGAGGATACGCAGTATTTT.

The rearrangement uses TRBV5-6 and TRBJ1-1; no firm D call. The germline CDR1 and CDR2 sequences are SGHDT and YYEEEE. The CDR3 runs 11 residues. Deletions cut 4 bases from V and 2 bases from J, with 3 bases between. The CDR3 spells CASSTNTEAFF. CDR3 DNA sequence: TGTGCCAGCAGCACAAACACTGAAGCTTTCTTT. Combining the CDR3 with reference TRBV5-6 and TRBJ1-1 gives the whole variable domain DAGVTQSPTHLIKTRGQQVTLRCSPKSGHDTVSWYQQALGQGPQFIFQYYEEEERQRGNFPDRFSGHQFPNYSSELNVNALLLGDSALYLCASSTNTEAFFGQGTRLTVV.

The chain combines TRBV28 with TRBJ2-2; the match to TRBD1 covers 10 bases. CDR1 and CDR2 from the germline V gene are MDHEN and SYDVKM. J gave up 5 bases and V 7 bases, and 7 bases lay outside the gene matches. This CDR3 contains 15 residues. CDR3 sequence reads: CASKAGTGVTGELFF. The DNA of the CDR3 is TGTGCCAGCAAGGCCGGGACAGGGGTGACCGGGGAGCTGTTTTTT. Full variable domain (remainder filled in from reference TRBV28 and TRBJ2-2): DVKVTQSSRYLVKRTGEKVFLECVQDMDHENMFWYRQDPGLGLRLIYFSYDVKMKEKGDIPEGYSVSREKKERFSLILESASTNQTSMYLCASKAGTGVTGELFFGEGSRLTVL.

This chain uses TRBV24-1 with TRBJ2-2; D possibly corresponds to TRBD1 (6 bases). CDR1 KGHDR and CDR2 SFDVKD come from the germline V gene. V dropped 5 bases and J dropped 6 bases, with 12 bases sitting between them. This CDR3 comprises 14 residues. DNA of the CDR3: TGTGCCACCAGTGTCCCTGGGGGCGCCGGGGAGCTGTTTTTT. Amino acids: CATSVPGGAGELFF.

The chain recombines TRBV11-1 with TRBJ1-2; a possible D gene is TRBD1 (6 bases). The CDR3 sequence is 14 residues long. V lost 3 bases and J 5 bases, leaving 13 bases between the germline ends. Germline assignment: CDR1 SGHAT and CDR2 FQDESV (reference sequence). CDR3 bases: TGTGCCAGCAGCTTTACGGACAGCGAATATGGCTACACCTTC. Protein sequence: CASSFTDSEYGYTF.

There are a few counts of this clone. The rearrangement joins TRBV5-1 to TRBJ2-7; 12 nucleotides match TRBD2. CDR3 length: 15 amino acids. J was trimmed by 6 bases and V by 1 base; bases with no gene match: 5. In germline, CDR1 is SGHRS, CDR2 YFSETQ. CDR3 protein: CASSLILAGGGEQYF. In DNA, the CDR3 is TGCGCCAGCAGCTTGATACTAGCGGGAGGAGGCGAGCAGTACTTC.

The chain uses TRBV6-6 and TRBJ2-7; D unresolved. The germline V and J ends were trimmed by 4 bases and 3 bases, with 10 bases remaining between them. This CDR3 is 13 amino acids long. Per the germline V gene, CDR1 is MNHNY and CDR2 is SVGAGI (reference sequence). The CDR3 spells CASSFEPDYEQYF. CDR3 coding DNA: TGTGCCAGCAGTTTCGAACCAGACTACGAGCAGTACTTC.

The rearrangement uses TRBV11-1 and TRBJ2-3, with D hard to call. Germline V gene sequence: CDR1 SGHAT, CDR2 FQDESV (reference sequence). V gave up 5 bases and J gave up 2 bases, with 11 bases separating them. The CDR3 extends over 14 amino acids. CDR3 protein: CASSGLWATDTQYF. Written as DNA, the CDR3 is TGTGCCAGCAGCGGCCTCTGGGCCACAGATACGCAGTATTTT.

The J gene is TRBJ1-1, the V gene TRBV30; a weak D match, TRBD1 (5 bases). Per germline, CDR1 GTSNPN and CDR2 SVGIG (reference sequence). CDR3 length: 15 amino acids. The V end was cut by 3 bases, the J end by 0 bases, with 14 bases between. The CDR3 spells CAWRHQGVLNTEAFF. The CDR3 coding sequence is TGTGCCTGGAGACATCAGGGTGTCCTGAACACTGAAGCTTTCTTT. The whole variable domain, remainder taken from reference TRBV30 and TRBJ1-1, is SQTIHQWPATLVQPVGSPLSLECTVEGTSNPNLYWYRQAAGRGLQLLFYSVGIGQISSEVPQNLSASRPQDRQFILSSKKLLLSDSGFYLCAWRHQGVLNTEAFFGQGTRLTVV.

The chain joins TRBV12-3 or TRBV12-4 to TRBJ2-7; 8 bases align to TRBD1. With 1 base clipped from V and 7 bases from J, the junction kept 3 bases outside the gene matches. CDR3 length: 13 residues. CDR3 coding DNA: TGTGCCAGCAGTTTAGGGACAGGGTCGGAGCAGTACTTC. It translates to CASSLGTGSEQYF.

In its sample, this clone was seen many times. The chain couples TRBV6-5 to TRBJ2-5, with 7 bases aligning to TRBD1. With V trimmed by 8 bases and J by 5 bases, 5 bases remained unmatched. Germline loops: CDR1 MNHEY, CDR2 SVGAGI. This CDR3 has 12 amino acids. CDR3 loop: CASDRDRETQYF. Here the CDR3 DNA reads TGTGCCAGCGACAGGGATCGGGAGACCCAGTACTTC.

CDR3 DNA: TGCGCCAGCCAGGACAGGGGTGGCACTGAAGCTTTCTTT. The encoded protein is CASQDRGGTEAFF. V is TRBV5-1 and J is TRBJ1-1, with 9 bases identical to TRBD1. With 7 bases clipped from V and 4 bases from J, the junction kept 5 bases outside the gene matches. CDR1 and CDR2 (germline): SGHRS, YFSETQ. This CDR3 has 13 amino acids.

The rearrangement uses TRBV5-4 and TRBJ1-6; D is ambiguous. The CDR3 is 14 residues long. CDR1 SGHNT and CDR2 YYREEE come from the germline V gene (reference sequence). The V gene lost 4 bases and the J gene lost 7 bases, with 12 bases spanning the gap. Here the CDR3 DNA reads TGTGCCAGCAGCCACCGGGAGCTAAATTCACCCCTCCACTTT. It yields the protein CASSHRELNSPLHF.

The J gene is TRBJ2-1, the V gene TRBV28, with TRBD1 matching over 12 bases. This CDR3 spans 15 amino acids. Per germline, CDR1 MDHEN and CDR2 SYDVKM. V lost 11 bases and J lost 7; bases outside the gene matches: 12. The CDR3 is CASRAWDRGRNEQFF. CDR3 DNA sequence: TGTGCCTCCAGAGCCTGGGACAGGGGGCGAAATGAGCAGTTCTTC.

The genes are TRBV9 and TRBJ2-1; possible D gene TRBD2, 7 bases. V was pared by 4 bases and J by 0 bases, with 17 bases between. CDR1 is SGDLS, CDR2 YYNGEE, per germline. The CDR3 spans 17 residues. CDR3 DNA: TGTGCCAGCAGCCAGGGGAGGGGGGAGAGCTCCTACAATGAGCAGTTCTTC. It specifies CASSQGRGESSYNEQFF. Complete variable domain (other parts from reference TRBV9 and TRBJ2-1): DSGVTQTPKHLITATGQRVTLRCSPRSGDLSVYWYQQSLDQGLQFLIQYYNGEERAKGNILERFSAQQFPDLHSELNLSSLELGDSALYFCASSQGRGESSYNEQFFGPGTRLTVL.

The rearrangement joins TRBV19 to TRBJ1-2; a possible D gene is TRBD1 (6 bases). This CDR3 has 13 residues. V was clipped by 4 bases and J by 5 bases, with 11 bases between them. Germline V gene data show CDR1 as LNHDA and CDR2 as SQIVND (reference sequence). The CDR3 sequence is CASSTGASYGYTF. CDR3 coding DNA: TGTGCCAGTAGTACAGGGGCGTCATATGGCTACACCTTC.

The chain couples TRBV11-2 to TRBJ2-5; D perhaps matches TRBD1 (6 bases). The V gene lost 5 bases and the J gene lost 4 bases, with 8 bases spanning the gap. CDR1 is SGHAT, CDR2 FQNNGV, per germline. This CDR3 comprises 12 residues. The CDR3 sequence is CASSGQRETQYF. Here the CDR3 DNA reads TGTGCCAGCAGCGGACAGCGAGAGACCCAGTACTTC.

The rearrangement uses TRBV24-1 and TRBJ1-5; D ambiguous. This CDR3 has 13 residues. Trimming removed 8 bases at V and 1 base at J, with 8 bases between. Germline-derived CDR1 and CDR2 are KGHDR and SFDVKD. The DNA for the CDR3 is TGTGCCACCATGGAGGGAAGCAATCAGCCCCAGCATTTT. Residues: CATMEGSNQPQHF.

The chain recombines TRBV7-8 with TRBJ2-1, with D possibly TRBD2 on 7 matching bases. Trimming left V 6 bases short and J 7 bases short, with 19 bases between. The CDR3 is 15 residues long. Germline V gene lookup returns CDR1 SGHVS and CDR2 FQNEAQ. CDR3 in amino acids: CASRMSSGTPNEQFF. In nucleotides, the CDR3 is TGTGCCAGCAGAATGTCAAGCGGGACACCAAATGAGCAGTTCTTC.

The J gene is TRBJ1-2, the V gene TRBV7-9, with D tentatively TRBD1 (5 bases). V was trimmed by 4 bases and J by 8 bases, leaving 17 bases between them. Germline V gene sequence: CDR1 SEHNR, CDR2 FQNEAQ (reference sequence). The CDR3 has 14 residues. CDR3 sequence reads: CASSSRAGGSGYTF. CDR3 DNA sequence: TGTGCCAGCAGCTCCCGAGCGGGGGGAAGCGGCTACACCTTC.

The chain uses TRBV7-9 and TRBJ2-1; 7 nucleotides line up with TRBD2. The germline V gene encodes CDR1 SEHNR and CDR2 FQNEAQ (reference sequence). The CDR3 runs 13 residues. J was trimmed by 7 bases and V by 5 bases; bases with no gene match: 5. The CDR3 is CASSGGLTNEQFF. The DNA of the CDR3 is TGTGCCAGCAGCGGGGGACTAACTAATGAGCAGTTCTTC.

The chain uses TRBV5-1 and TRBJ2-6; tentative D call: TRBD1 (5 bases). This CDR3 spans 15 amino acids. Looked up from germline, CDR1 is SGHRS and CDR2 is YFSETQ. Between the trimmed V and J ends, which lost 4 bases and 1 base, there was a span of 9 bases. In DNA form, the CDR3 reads TGCGCCAGCAGCCCCCAGGGTTCTGGGGCCAACGTCCTGACTTTC. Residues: CASSPQGSGANVLTF.